Listed below are T cell receptor beta chains from one sample, sequenced in a study of T-cell reconstitution after alpha-beta-depleted transplantation in children. MiXCR, applied by TCRdb to the PCR reads, yields one record per CDR3 protein. The data hold about 230,000 distinct CDR3 sequences, with 9.7% observed a single time. The sequenced sample was PBMCs from the stem cell graft donor, obtained from the stem cell graft. All receptors come from a human donor who donated a stem cell graft to a child with SCID. Both conserved end residues are part of each CDR3. The D gene is left open where the match is weak. Not every row has a clone size; where given, it reads once, few, many or a size class.

V gene	D gene	clone size	J gene	CDR3 length	CDR3 protein	CDR3 DNA
TRBV6-6	NA	many	TRBJ1-4	13	CASSYSGNEKLFF	TGTGCCAGCAGTTACTCGGGTAATGAAAAACTGTTTTTT
TRBV12-3/TRBV12-4	NA	many	TRBJ1-3	16	CASSSLDRVSGNTIYF	TGTGCCAGCAGCTCCCTCGACAGAGTCTCTGGAAACACCATATATTTT
TRBV6-2/TRBV6-3	TRBD1	many	TRBJ1-1	14	CASKGQGSVTEAFF	TGTGCCAGCAAGGGACAGGGGAGTGTCACTGAAGCTTTCTTT
TRBV5-1	NA	many	TRBJ1-6	15	CASSLAFGGLSPLHF	TGCGCCAGCAGCTTAGCGTTTGGGGGGCTTTCACCCCTCCACTTT
TRBV7-9	NA	once	TRBJ1-3	16	CASSQSQGFSGNTIYF	TGTGCCAGCAGCCAATCCCAGGGCTTCTCTGGAAACACCATATATTTT
TRBV7-2	NA	many	TRBJ2-5	15	CASSFGGRVEETQYF	TGTGCCAGCAGCTTCGGGGGTCGAGTGGAAGAGACCCAGTACTTC
TRBV29-1	NA	NA	TRBJ1-1	12	CSGGRDYTEAFF	TGCAGCGGAGGACGGGACTACACTGAAGCTTTCTTT
TRBV15	NA	many	TRBJ1-1	14	CATSPTGENTEAFF	TGTGCCACCAGTCCGACAGGTGAGAACACTGAAGCTTTCTTT
TRBV11-2	NA	many	TRBJ1-2	15	CASSVTGRLYYGYTF	TGTGCCAGCAGCGTTACAGGGCGGCTATACTATGGCTACACCTTC
TRBV7-2	TRBD1	many	TRBJ2-1	16	CASSPNRGGAYNEQFF	TGTGCCAGCAGCCCTAACCGAGGGGGCGCGTACAATGAGCAGTTCTTC
TRBV18	TRBD2	many	TRBJ2-1	14	CASSPDLAGYEQFF	TGTGCCAGCTCACCAGATCTAGCGGGGTATGAGCAGTTCTTC
TRBV5-6	NA	many	TRBJ2-3	15	CASSLGWFRVDTQYF	TGTGCCAGCAGCTTGGGATGGTTCAGGGTTGATACGCAGTATTTT
TRBV25-1	NA	many	TRBJ2-3	14	CASSEPGSTDTQYF	TGTGCCAGCAGTGAACCGGGGTCTACAGATACGCAGTATTTT
TRBV15	NA	many	TRBJ2-4	12	CATSRDTRIQYF	TGTGCCACCAGCAGAGATACGCGAATTCAGTACTTC
TRBV19	NA	many	TRBJ1-2	17	CASSIPVDRFQTYGYTF	TGTGCCAGTAGTATTCCGGTTGACAGGTTCCAAACCTATGGCTACACCTTC
TRBV20-1	NA	many	TRBJ1-2	12	CSARVGGYGYTF	TGCAGTGCTAGAGTTGGGGGTTATGGCTACACCTTC
TRBV5-1	NA	many	TRBJ2-1	15	CASSPRFDKGSEQFF	TGCGCCAGCAGCCCACGGTTCGACAAGGGGTCTGAGCAGTTCTTC
TRBV5-1	NA	NA	TRBJ1-2	12	CASSLSRVGYTF	TGCGCCAGCAGCTTGTCCAGGGTGGGCTACACCTTC
TRBV29-1	TRBD1	NA	TRBJ1-1	13	CSVEGQGGAEAFF	TGCAGCGTTGAAGGACAGGGTGGAGCTGAAGCTTTCTTT
TRBV18	NA	NA	TRBJ1-5	13	CASSPGLGQPQHF	TGTGCCAGCTCACCAGGGTTGGGGCAGCCCCAGCATTTT
TRBV7-6	NA	many	TRBJ2-3	17	CASSLSSQRGGTDTQYF	TGTGCCAGCAGCTTATCCTCTCAGAGGGGGGGTACAGATACGCAGTATTTT
TRBV5-1	TRBD1	many	TRBJ2-2	16	CASSPRTGGETGELFF	TGCGCCAGCAGCCCTCGGACAGGGGGTGAAACCGGGGAGCTGTTTTTT